This T cell receptor beta chain is drawn from a study of T cells after yellow fever vaccination. Study-wide context: Sorting by CD3, CD45RA, CCR7 and CD95 gave EM, EMRA, CM and Tscm subsets. Preparing low-cell-number fractions relied on SMART-Seq v4 Ultra Low Input. General study findings and limits: Compared with primary, the secondary response was weaker and peaked at day 5, not 15.

5'RACE template switching produced TCR cDNA carrying a universal primer site and UMIs. TCRdb processed the 5' RACE reads anew with MiXCR; each CDR3 protein has one entry. The sample holds approximately 32,000 distinct CDR3 sequences; 6.5% to 8.5% are singletons and the top ten take 22%. At least ten counts were recorded for this clonotype. V was pared by 7 bases and J by 0 bases, with 13 bases between. The CDR3 length is 14 residues. Germline assignment: CDR1 SQVTM and CDR2 ANQGSEA. The material sequenced was PBMCs, either bulk or a sorted T-cell subset (CD4+, CD8+, memory, or dextramer-sorted; not recorded which), taken on the day of the first yellow fever vaccination. This rearrangement joins TRBV29-1 to TRBJ2-4; TRBD1 or TRBD2 may be the D gene (6 bases each). The receptor comes from a man between 18 and 29 years old who received the YFV17D yellow fever vaccine. The CDR3 protein is CSAAGGLAKNIQYF. For the CDR3, the DNA is TGCAGCGCTGCTGGGGGGCTAGCCAAAAACATTCAGTACTTC.